The 24 T cell receptor beta chains given below trace back to one sample, sequenced in a study of beta chain features in type 1 diabetes. These receptors have no identified antigens. Study findings and constraints: Shortening of TCRB CDR3s, moderate but significant, appeared in all four CD4+ subsets of Type 1 diabetes patients.

Of the isolated RNA, all was reverse transcribed, and so the sequenced material was expressed TCRB transcripts. The method was immunoSEQ multiplex PCR; TCRdb's version includes in-frame clones alone and lacks a portion of them. Seen here are about 740,000 clones, around 15% observed once, and the top ten hold less than 0.025%. The sequencing input was naive CD4+ T cells from blood. The receptors here all came from a man between 18 and 35 years old with type 1 diabetes.

This clone was seen more than once but under ten times. The chain uses TRBV7-2 and TRBJ1-2, with D possibly being TRBD1 (5 bases). The CDR3 runs 13 residues. Trimming pared 4 bases from V and 6 bases from J, leaving 12 bases between. From germline, CDR1 is SGHTA and CDR2 FQGNSA. As DNA, the CDR3 is TGTGCCAGCAGCTCGGGGCCGGGTAATGGCTACACCTTC. It specifies CASSSGPGNGYTF.

The chain has TRBV6-6 and TRBJ2-3, with 7 bases fitting TRBD1. J gave up 1 base and V 5 bases, and 6 bases lay outside the gene matches. This CDR3 comprises 15 residues. CDR1 is MNHNY and CDR2 is SVGAGI in the germline V gene (reference sequence). CDR3 nucleotides: TGTGCCAGCAGTCGAGGGGGCAGCCGCACAGATACGCAGTATTTT. This sequence encodes CASSRGGSRTDTQYF.

CDR3: CASSRETQYF. The DNA for the CDR3 is TGTGCCAGCTCTCGGGAGACCCAGTACTTC. This chain joins TRBV11-2 and TRBJ2-5, with D unclear. The V gene's germline CDR1 is SGHAT and CDR2 FQNNGV. V gave up 8 bases and J gave up 5 bases, with 6 bases separating them. CDR3 length: 10 amino acids.

This sequence joins TRBV6-5 and TRBJ2-3; D unresolved. The CDR3 has 14 residues. Trimming shortened V by 2 bases and J by 0 bases, and 6 bases separated the two germline ends. Germline V CDR1 and CDR2: MNHEY, SVGAGI. The CDR3 nucleotides read TGTGCCAGCAGTTACGACGAGAGCACAGATACGCAGTATTTT. Its translation is CASSYDESTDTQYF.

The V and J genes are TRBV15 and TRBJ2-5; 9 bases align to TRBD2. CDR1 is LNHNV and CDR2 is YYDKDF in the germline V gene (reference sequence). The junction had 8 bases not matched to a gene; V was cut back by 0 bases and J by 3 bases. The CDR3 totals 17 residues. The CDR3 DNA reads TGTGCCACCAGCAGAGATGGATCGGCGGGGGGGAAAGAGACCCAGTACTTC. It yields the protein CATSRDGSAGGKETQYF. The full variable domain, its missing parts supplied by reference TRBV15 and TRBJ2-5, is DAMVIQNPRYQVTQFGKPVTLSCSQTLNHNVMYWYQQKSSQAPKLLFHYYDKDFNNEADTPDNFQSRRPNTSFCFLDIRSPGLGDTAMYLCATSRDGSAGGKETQYFGPGTRLLVL.

This chain uses TRBV6-6 with TRBJ1-5, with D tentatively TRBD1 (6 bases). Trimming removed 1 base at V and 4 bases at J, with 8 bases between. This CDR3 region has 14 residues. Per the germline V gene, CDR1 is MNHNY and CDR2 is SVGAGI (reference sequence). CDR3 amino acids: CASSYWGANQPQHF. CDR3 in DNA: TGTGCCAGCAGTTACTGGGGGGCGAATCAGCCCCAGCATTTT.

This clone was seen only a few times. This sequence joins TRBV27 and TRBJ1-2; TRBD1 might be the D (5 bases). The V end lost 4 bases, the J end lost 3 bases, and 21 bases lay between the germline ends. This CDR3 spans 17 amino acids. The germline V gene encodes CDR1 MNHEY and CDR2 SMNVEV (reference sequence). CDR3 in amino acids: CASSSTGAWEPDYGYTF. CDR3 in DNA: TGTGCCAGCAGTTCCACCGGGGCCTGGGAGCCGGACTATGGCTACACCTTC.

The chain recombines TRBV5-1 with TRBJ1-1; D possibly corresponds to TRBD1 (5 bases). V was cut by 0 bases and J by 4 bases, with 13 bases left in between. Germline V CDR1 and CDR2: SGHRS, YFSETQ. The CDR3 has 15 amino acids. CDR3 protein: CASSLADGGSTEAFF. The DNA for the CDR3 is TGCGCCAGCAGCTTGGCCGACGGGGGAAGCACTGAAGCTTTCTTT.

The chain employs TRBV12-2 and TRBJ2-1; the D call of TRBD2 is as the table states it, not checked on the DNA. TRBV12-2 counts as a pseudogene. This CDR3 has 15 residues. The CDR3, as DNA: TGTGCAAGTCGCATCGGACTAGCGTCCTACAATGAGCAGTTCTTC. Amino acid sequence: CASRIGLASYNEQFF.

There are a few counts of this clone. The genes are TRBV4-2 and TRBJ2-3; no clear D gene. The V end lost 0 bases, the J end lost 5 bases, and 12 bases lay between the germline ends. Germline V gives CDR1 LGHNA, CDR2 YNFKEQ. The CDR3 loop spans 15 amino acids. CDR3 nucleotide sequence: TGTGCCAGCAGCCAAGATAGGACCCGTAGAGATACGCAGTATTTT. This gives the protein CASSQDRTRRDTQYF.

The chain uses TRBV14 and TRBJ2-5, with D uncertain. CDR1 is SGHDN and CDR2 is FVKESK in the germline V gene. Trimming pared 0 bases from V and 5 bases from J, leaving 13 bases between. There are 15 residues in the CDR3. CDR3 protein: CASSQDGPRWETQYF. The CDR3 DNA follows: TGTGCCAGCAGCCAAGACGGGCCGCGATGGGAGACCCAGTACTTC.

This clone was seen only a few times. The gene calls are TRBV25-1 and TRBJ1-6; D is possibly TRBD1 (5 bases). The CDR3 consists of 13 residues. V shed 7 bases and J shed 7 bases, with 11 bases lying between them. The germline gives CDR1 MGHDK, CDR2 SYGVNS. CDR3 sequence: CASNMGENSPLHF. CDR3 coding DNA: TGTGCCAGCAACATGGGGGAGAATTCACCCCTCCACTTT.

This clone was picked up a small number of times. This chain connects TRBV7-9 to TRBJ2-1, with a possible D match to TRBD2 (5 bases). This CDR3 is built from 12 residues. V was shortened by 11 bases and J by 2 bases, with 10 bases between the two germline ends. Per the germline V gene, CDR1 is SEHNR and CDR2 is FQNEAQ (reference sequence). CDR3 DNA sequence: TGTGCCGGTTCGGGGACCTACAATGAGCAGTTCTTC. Translating gives CAGSGTYNEQFF.

This clone was seen at least ten times. The chain combines TRBV5-4 with TRBJ2-3; D remains ambiguous. Trimming shortened V by 4 bases and J by 3 bases, and 6 bases separated the two germline ends. This CDR3 has 12 residues. Germline V gives CDR1 SGHNT, CDR2 YYREEE (reference sequence). The CDR3 here is CASSGWTDTQYF. The DNA of the CDR3 is TGTGCCAGCAGCGGCTGGACAGATACGCAGTATTTT.

This clone was seen only a few times. The CDR3 here is CASSVSPRGFF. The CDR3 DNA reads as TGTGCCAGCAGCGTTAGCCCCAGGGGGTTCTTC. This sequence joins TRBV7-2 and TRBJ2-1, with D perhaps matching TRBD1 (6 bases). The CDR3 is 11 amino acids. V lost 5 bases to trimming and J lost 15 bases, with 14 bases between them. CDR1 SGHTA and CDR2 FQGNSA come from the germline V gene.

This chain links TRBV5-1 with TRBJ2-7; D remains ambiguous. This CDR3 comprises 14 residues. Trimming pared 5 bases from V and 2 bases from J, leaving 14 bases between. Germline V CDR1 and CDR2: SGHRS, YFSETQ. Here the CDR3 reads CASRSGGRPYEQYF. CDR3 in DNA: TGCGCCAGCAGGAGTGGCGGTCGACCCTACGAGCAGTACTTC.

The chain employs TRBV4-1 and TRBJ1-6; possible D gene TRBD1, 5 bases. The CDR3 covers 21 residues. The germline V gene has CDR1 MGHRA and CDR2 YSYEKL. Deletions cut 4 bases from V and 5 bases from J, with 30 bases between. CDR3 sequence: CASSLPPAGTSKDQDNSPLHF. In DNA form, the CDR3 reads TGCGCCAGCAGCCTCCCCCCCGCCGGGACCTCAAAAGATCAGGATAATTCACCCCTCCACTTT.

This clone was counted between two and nine times. The chain has TRBV27 and TRBJ1-5, with D possibly being TRBD1 (5 bases). The V gene lost 2 bases and the J gene lost 2 bases, with 10 bases spanning the gap. CDR1 is MNHEY and CDR2 is SMNVEV in the germline V gene (reference sequence). The CDR3 is 15 amino acids. In DNA form, the CDR3 reads TGTGCCAGCAGTTTAGAGGGGAGAGGCAATCAGCCCCAGCATTTT. This codes for CASSLEGRGNQPQHF.

A few counts support this clone. The J gene is TRBJ2-7, the V gene TRBV10-3; D not certain. Between the trimmed V and J ends, which lost 1 base and 3 bases, there was a span of 7 bases. The length of the CDR3 is 13 residues. Germline V gene lookup returns CDR1 ENHRY and CDR2 SYGVKD. In nucleotides, the CDR3 is TGTGCCATCAGTGAGTTTAACCTCTACGAGCAGTACTTC. Amino acids: CAISEFNLYEQYF.

The V gene is TRBV2, the J gene TRBJ1-2; 9 bases match TRBD1. The CDR3 runs 15 residues. Trimming cost V 2 bases and J 4 bases; bases outside gene matches: 5. The germline CDR1 and CDR2 sequences are SNHLY and FYNNEI. CDR3: CASSEQTGGVYGYTF. CDR3 nucleotide sequence: TGTGCCAGCAGTGAACAAACAGGGGGCGTCTATGGCTACACCTTC.

The chain is built from TRBV2 and TRBJ1-6; the D gene is possibly TRBD1 (5 bases). V was shortened by 0 bases and J by 0 bases, with 12 bases between the two germline ends. CDR3 length: 18 residues. Germline V lookup: CDR1 SNHLY, CDR2 FYNNEI. The CDR3 sequence is CASSEALEGSSYNSPLHF. CDR3 nucleotide sequence: TGTGCCAGCAGTGAAGCGCTTGAGGGGAGCTCCTATAATTCACCCCTCCACTTT. The full variable domain, in which reference TRBV2 and TRBJ1-6 provide the parts outside the CDR3, is EPEVTQTPSHQVTQMGQEVILRCVPISNHLYFYWYRQILGQKVEFLVSFYNNEISEKSEIFDDQFSVERPDGSNFTLKIRSTKLEDSAMYFCASSEALEGSSYNSPLHFGNGTRLTVT.

This clone was seen more than once but under ten times. The sample carries other DNA sequences with the same CDR3. V gene TRBV2 combines with J gene TRBJ2-7; 9 bases are a match to TRBD1. The CDR3 spans 14 residues. Germline V gene lookup returns CDR1 SNHLY and CDR2 FYNNEI. With 3 bases clipped from V and 4 bases from J, the junction kept 4 bases outside the gene matches. CDR3 sequence (DNA): TGTGCCAGCAGTGATGGGACAGGGTATTACGAGCAGTACTTC. It yields the protein CASSDGTGYYEQYF.

V and J are TRBV5-1 and TRBJ2-5, with TRBD1 matching over 8 bases. The CDR3 is 16 residues long. V shed 0 bases and J 4 bases; nucleotides not matched to a gene: 8. Per the germline V gene, CDR1 is SGHRS and CDR2 is YFSETQ. CDR3 region: CASSLAPGQVGETQYF. The CDR3 region has the DNA TGCGCCAGCAGCTTGGCCCCGGGACAGGTTGGAGAGACCCAGTACTTC.

This rearrangement joins TRBV2 to TRBJ1-5; 7 bases are a match to TRBD1. V lost 5 bases and J lost 6; bases outside the gene matches: 1. This CDR3 is built from 12 residues. Germline V lookup: CDR1 SNHLY, CDR2 FYNNEI. The CDR3 loop reads CASSQGGQPQHF. The CDR3 coding sequence is TGTGCCAGCAGTCAGGGGGGTCAGCCCCAGCATTTT.